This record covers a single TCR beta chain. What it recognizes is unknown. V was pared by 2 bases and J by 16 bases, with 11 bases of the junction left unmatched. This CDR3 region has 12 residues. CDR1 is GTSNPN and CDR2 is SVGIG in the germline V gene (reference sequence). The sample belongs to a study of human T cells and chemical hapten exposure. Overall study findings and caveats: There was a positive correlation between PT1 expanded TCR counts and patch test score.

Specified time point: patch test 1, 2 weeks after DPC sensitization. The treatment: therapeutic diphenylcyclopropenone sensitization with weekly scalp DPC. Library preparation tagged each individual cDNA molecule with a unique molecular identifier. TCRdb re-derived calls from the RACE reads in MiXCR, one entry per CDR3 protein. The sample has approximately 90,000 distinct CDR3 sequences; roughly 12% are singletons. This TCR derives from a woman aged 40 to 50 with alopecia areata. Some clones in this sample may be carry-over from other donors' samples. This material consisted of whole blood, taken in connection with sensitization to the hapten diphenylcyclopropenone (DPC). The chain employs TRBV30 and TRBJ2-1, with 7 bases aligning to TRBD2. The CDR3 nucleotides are TGTGCCTGGAGTACCTTTAGCGGGCTGTACTTCTTC. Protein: CAWSTFSGLYFF.